The 27 T cell receptor beta chains reported below all come from one sample, sequenced in a study of shared clonotypes between healthy human individuals. Assay used: immunoSEQ multiplex PCR; TCRdb lists only in-frame clones, some missing. Here the sample spans nearly 1 million clones, 76% being singletons. The sample taken for sequencing was memory CD4+ T cells sorted from blood. Stated subset: CD45RA-negative fraction. The receptor source for this set is a man between 18 and 29 years old in good health.

The chain carries TRBV15 and TRBJ2-7; possible D gene TRBD2, 6 bases. V lost 1 base and J 6 bases, leaving 10 bases between the germline ends. CDR1 LNHNV and CDR2 YYDKDF come from the germline V gene (reference sequence). This CDR3 comprises 13 residues. The CDR3 sequence: CATSRGLASEQYF. The CDR3, as DNA: TGTGCCACCAGCAGAGGGCTAGCGAGCGAGCAGTACTTC.

The chain recombines TRBV11-2 with TRBJ1-1; 9 nucleotides align to TRBD1. With V trimmed by 5 bases and J by 1 base, 5 bases remained unmatched. This CDR3 is built from 15 residues. CDR1 and CDR2 from the germline V gene are SGHAT and FQNNGV. The CDR3 DNA sequence: TGTGCCAGCAGCCCGTGGGACAGGGCGAACACTGAAGCTTTCTTT. Its protein is CASSPWDRANTEAFF.

CDR3 coding DNA: TGTGCCAGCAGTTACCGGTGGACTAGCAGGAACAGTGAGCAGTTCTTC. Its protein product is CASSYRWTSRNSEQFF. The chain employs TRBV6-5 and TRBJ2-1; 8 bases match TRBD2. Trimming cost V 2 bases and J 9 bases; bases outside gene matches: 12. Germline loops: CDR1 MNHEY, CDR2 SVGAGI. There are 16 residues in the CDR3.

The chain links TRBV1 to TRBJ1-2. TRBV1 counts as a pseudogene. The CDR3 sequence is 10 residues long. CDR3 DNA sequence: TGCACCAGCAGCCCTTTGGGCTACACCTTC. Protein sequence: CTSSPLGYTF.

CDR3: CASGGRLSYNEQFF. CDR3 sequence (DNA): TGTGCCAGCGGGGGGCGGTTGTCCTACAATGAGCAGTTCTTC. The rearrangement uses TRBV28 and TRBJ2-1; D may be TRBD1 or TRBD2 (6 bases each). Trimming pared 8 bases from V and 1 base from J, leaving 12 bases between. The CDR3 totals 14 residues. Germline-derived CDR1 and CDR2 are MDHEN and SYDVKM.

The chain employs TRBV18 and TRBJ2-2; a possible D gene is TRBD2 (6 bases). The CDR3 runs to 16 residues. Trimming removed 3 bases at V and 7 bases at J, with 18 bases between. Per germline, CDR1 KGHSH and CDR2 LQKENI. In nucleotides, the CDR3 is TGTGCCAGCTCACCCCTGTATCCGGGGGAAGGCGGGGAGCTGTTTTTT. This gives the protein CASSPLYPGEGGELFF.

This clone was observed a handful of times. This rearrangement joins TRBV19 to TRBJ2-3; 8 bases are a match to TRBD1. V dropped 6 bases and J dropped 6; count of bases not matched to a gene: 8. Germline CDR1 reads LNHDA; CDR2 reads SQIVND (reference sequence). This CDR3 is built from 14 residues. The CDR3 nucleotides read TGTGCCAGTAGCCTCCAGGGGGCGGGGGATACGCAGTATTTT. Protein sequence: CASSLQGAGDTQYF. Using reference TRBV19 and TRBJ2-3 for the parts outside the CDR3, the full variable domain is DGGITQSPKYLFRKEGQNVTLSCEQNLNHDAMYWYRQDPGQGLRLIYYSQIVNDFQKGDIAEGYSVSREKKESFPLTVTSAQKNPTAFYLCASSLQGAGDTQYFGPGTRLTVL.

The V and J genes are TRBV4-1 and TRBJ1-4; TRBD1 aligns across 8 bases. In germline, CDR1 is MGHRA, CDR2 YSYEKL. V dropped 5 bases and J dropped 2; count of bases not matched to a gene: 7. This CDR3 comprises 16 residues. The chain's CDR3 is CASSDNRDRTNEKLFF. In DNA form, the CDR3 reads TGCGCCAGCAGCGACAACCGGGACAGGACTAATGAAAAACTGTTTTTT.

The chain couples TRBV7-2 to TRBJ2-7, with D possibly being TRBD1 (5 bases). CDR3 size: 17 residues. V was clipped by 5 bases and J by 4 bases, with 24 bases between them. The germline V gene has CDR1 SGHTA and CDR2 FQGNSA. The CDR3 loop is CASSRGHRGQGLYEQYF. As DNA, the CDR3 is TGTGCCAGCAGCCGTGGGCATCGAGGCCAGGGCTTGTACGAGCAGTACTTC.

As for this clone: This could be a read error, since a much larger clone is one nucleotide away. The rearrangement uses TRBV9 and TRBJ1-3; D is unresolved. Germline CDR1 and CDR2: SGDLS and YYNGEE. The CDR3 is made up of 14 amino acids. Between the trimmed V and J ends, which lost 0 bases and 0 bases, there was a span of 4 bases. CDR3 bases: TGTGCCAGCAGCGTAGACTACTCTGGAAACACCATATATTTT. Translating it yields CASSVDYSGNTIYF. The whole variable domain, remainder taken from reference TRBV9 and TRBJ1-3, is DSGVTQTPKHLITATGQRVTLRCSPRSGDLSVYWYQQSLDQGLQFLIQYYNGEERAKGNILERFSAQQFPDLHSELNLSSLELGDSALYFCASSVDYSGNTIYFGEGSWLTVV.

The J gene is TRBJ2-3, the V gene TRBV7-3; a weak D match, TRBD1 (5 bases). Trimming took 5 bases from V and 5 from J, leaving 5 bases between them. Looked up from germline, CDR1 is SGHTA and CDR2 is FQGTGA. The CDR3 is made up of 11 amino acids. CDR3 in DNA: TGTGCCAGCAGCCAGGGAGATACGCAGTATTTT. It translates to CASSQGDTQYF.

This chain uses TRBV28 with TRBJ2-5; D may correspond to TRBD1 or TRBD2 (5 bases each). V gave up 4 bases and J gave up 9 bases, with 21 bases separating them. Germline CDR1 is MDHEN and CDR2 is SYDVKM. The CDR3 loop spans 15 amino acids. CDR3 amino acids: CASSSLRDPPVAQYF. CDR3 nucleotides: TGTGCCAGCAGTTCGCTACGGGACCCCCCAGTGGCCCAGTACTTC.

The chain uses TRBV6-1 and TRBJ1-4; D gene ambiguous. The V end was cut by 6 bases, the J end by 6 bases, with 14 bases between. The CDR3 runs to 14 residues. Germline CDR1 and CDR2: MNHNS and SASEGT. The CDR3 sequence is CASREKSLHEKLFF. CDR3 sequence (DNA): TGTGCCAGCAGAGAGAAATCACTTCATGAAAAACTGTTTTTT.

J is TRBJ1-5 and V is TRBV28; 9 bases fit TRBD1. This CDR3 has 17 amino acids. Trimming took 3 bases from V and 3 from J; bases not matched to a gene: 9. Germline lookup yields CDR1 MDHEN and CDR2 SYDVKM. CDR3: CASSFRGQGTSNQPQHF. The CDR3 DNA sequence: TGTGCCAGCAGTTTCCGGGGACAGGGAACCTCCAATCAGCCCCAGCATTTT.

This clone was seen only a few times. The chain links TRBV10-1 to TRBJ1-1; D call uncertain. This CDR3 has 12 residues. V lost 9 bases and J lost 1, with 9 bases in between. The germline gives CDR1 WNHNN, CDR2 SYGVQD (reference sequence). The CDR3 DNA reads TGCGCCAGTCGACTGACGAACACTGAAGCTTTCTTT. It translates to CASRLTNTEAFF.

This clone was counted only a few times. The chain couples TRBV6-6 to TRBJ2-5, with D perhaps TRBD1 (6 bases). The CDR3 is 13 residues long. V lost 6 bases and J 5 bases, leaving 13 bases between the germline ends. Germline V lookup: CDR1 MNHNY, CDR2 SVGAGI (reference sequence). This CDR3 is CASRPQGTETQYF. In nucleotides, the CDR3 is TGTGCCAGCAGACCGCAGGGGACGGAGACCCAGTACTTC.

This sequence joins TRBV5-1 and TRBJ1-1; TRBD1 agrees at 8 bases. V shed 4 bases, J shed 4 bases, and the junction held 6 bases outside the gene matches. CDR1 and CDR2 (germline): SGHRS, YFSETQ. The CDR3 is 14 residues long. The DNA for the CDR3 is TGCGCCAGCAGCCTACAGGGGGTTCCCACTGAAGCTTTCTTT. Amino acid sequence: CASSLQGVPTEAFF.

V usage is TRBV6-6 and J usage is TRBJ1-4, with a weak D call TRBD1 (5 bases). The germline V and J ends were trimmed by 5 bases and 9 bases, with 19 bases remaining between them. The length of the CDR3 is 15 residues. Germline V gene sequence: CDR1 MNHNY, CDR2 SVGAGI (reference sequence). The CDR3 sequence is CASSAGGTSEKKLFF. The CDR3 DNA is TGTGCCAGCAGTGCTGGAGGGACCAGCGAGAAAAAACTGTTTTTT.

J is TRBJ1-1 and V is TRBV7-8; no definite D call. CDR1 is SGHVS and CDR2 is FQNEAQ in the germline V gene. This CDR3 spans 15 amino acids. Deletions cut 0 bases from V and 0 bases from J, with 8 bases between. The CDR3 reads CASSLAGSLNTEAFF. The CDR3 bases are TGTGCCAGCAGCTTAGCCGGCAGCTTGAACACTGAAGCTTTCTTT. The variable domain in full, completed from reference TRBV7-8 and TRBJ1-1, reads GAGVSQSPRYKVAKRGQDVALRCDPISGHVSLFWYQQALGQGPEFLTYFQNEAQLDKSGLPSDRFFAERPEGSVSTLKIQRTQQEDSAVYLCASSLAGSLNTEAFFGQGTRLTVV.

V and J are TRBV7-8 and TRBJ2-7; D uncertain. CDR3 length: 14 residues. Between the trimmed V and J ends, which lost 5 bases and 2 bases, there was a span of 13 bases. CDR1 is SGHVS, CDR2 FQNEAQ, per germline. The CDR3 nucleotides read TGTGCCAGCAGCCATCGGACGGGTACCTACGAGCAGTACTTC. Its protein product is CASSHRTGTYEQYF.

The rearrangement links TRBV2 to TRBJ2-7; a weak D match, TRBD2 (6 bases). V gave up 7 bases and J gave up 0 bases, with 13 bases separating them. The CDR3 covers 14 residues. Germline V gives CDR1 SNHLY, CDR2 FYNNEI. The CDR3 DNA follows: TGTGCCAGCAAAAAAGGGGAGGTCTCCTACGAGCAGTACTTC. Encoded protein: CASKKGEVSYEQYF.

Only one count was recorded for this clone. This chain connects TRBV27 to TRBJ1-1; 7 bases are a match to TRBD1. The length of the CDR3 is 15 residues. Unmatched junction bases numbered 5, after V lost 1 base and J lost 3 bases. The germline CDR1 and CDR2 sequences are MNHEY and SMNVEV (reference sequence). The CDR3 loop is CASSLFAGGHTEAFF. The DNA for the CDR3 is TGTGCCAGCAGTTTATTTGCAGGGGGGCACACTGAAGCTTTCTTT.

The CDR3 reads CASSPGHTTGELFF. The CDR3 nucleotides read TGTGCCAGCAGCCCGGGACACACAACCGGGGAGCTGTTTTTT. This rearrangement joins TRBV7-2 to TRBJ2-2; weak D call: TRBD1 (6 bases). The CDR3 runs to 14 residues. Between the trimmed V and J ends, which lost 5 bases and 5 bases, there was a span of 12 bases. Germline V gene lookup returns CDR1 SGHTA and CDR2 FQGNSA.

The chain carries TRBV7-6 and TRBJ2-7, with no clear D. Germline V gene data show CDR1 as SGHVS and CDR2 as FNYEAQ. Trimming left V 1 base short and J 1 base short, with 14 bases between. This CDR3 is 16 amino acids long. DNA for the CDR3: TGTGCCAGCAGCTTAGGTTTTACAGACACTTCCTACGAGCAGTACTTC. It codes for CASSLGFTDTSYEQYF. The complete variable domain, with remaining parts taken from reference TRBV7-6 and TRBJ2-7, reads GAGVSQSPRYKVTKRGQDVALRCDPISGHVSLYWYRQALGQGPEFLTYFNYEAQQDKSGLPNDRFSAERPEGSISTLTIQRTEQRDSAMYRCASSLGFTDTSYEQYFGPGTRLTVT.

This clone was seen ten or more times. The chain combines TRBV18 with TRBJ1-2; possible D gene TRBD1, 6 bases. Germline V CDR1 and CDR2: KGHSH, LQKENI. The CDR3 has 18 amino acids. Between the trimmed V and J ends, which lost 4 bases and 4 bases, there was a span of 25 bases. For the CDR3, the DNA is TGTGCCAGCTCACGAGAACAGGGTCGTATGTCCTCGAGCTATGGCTACACCTTC. Its protein is CASSREQGRMSSSYGYTF.

Many counts were recorded for this clone. The chain carries TRBV5-1 and TRBJ2-2; 9 bases align to TRBD1. This CDR3 comprises 16 residues. Losses at the gene ends were 5 bases for V and 5 bases for J; bases not matched to a gene: 10. The germline gives CDR1 SGHRS, CDR2 YFSETQ. The CDR3 spells CASSATGTGRTGELFF. In DNA form, the CDR3 reads TGCGCCAGCAGTGCGACAGGGACAGGGAGGACCGGGGAGCTGTTTTTT.

The CDR3 DNA follows: TGTGCCAGCAGTGAATCCCCTGGCGGACAGTCGAACACCGGGGAGCTGTTTTTT. Protein product: CASSESPGGQSNTGELFF. This chain connects TRBV25-1 to TRBJ2-2; TRBD1 is a possible D gene (6 bases). Between the trimmed V and J ends, which lost 1 base and 0 bases, there was a span of 15 bases. CDR3 length: 18 residues. The V gene's germline CDR1 is MGHDK and CDR2 SYGVNS.